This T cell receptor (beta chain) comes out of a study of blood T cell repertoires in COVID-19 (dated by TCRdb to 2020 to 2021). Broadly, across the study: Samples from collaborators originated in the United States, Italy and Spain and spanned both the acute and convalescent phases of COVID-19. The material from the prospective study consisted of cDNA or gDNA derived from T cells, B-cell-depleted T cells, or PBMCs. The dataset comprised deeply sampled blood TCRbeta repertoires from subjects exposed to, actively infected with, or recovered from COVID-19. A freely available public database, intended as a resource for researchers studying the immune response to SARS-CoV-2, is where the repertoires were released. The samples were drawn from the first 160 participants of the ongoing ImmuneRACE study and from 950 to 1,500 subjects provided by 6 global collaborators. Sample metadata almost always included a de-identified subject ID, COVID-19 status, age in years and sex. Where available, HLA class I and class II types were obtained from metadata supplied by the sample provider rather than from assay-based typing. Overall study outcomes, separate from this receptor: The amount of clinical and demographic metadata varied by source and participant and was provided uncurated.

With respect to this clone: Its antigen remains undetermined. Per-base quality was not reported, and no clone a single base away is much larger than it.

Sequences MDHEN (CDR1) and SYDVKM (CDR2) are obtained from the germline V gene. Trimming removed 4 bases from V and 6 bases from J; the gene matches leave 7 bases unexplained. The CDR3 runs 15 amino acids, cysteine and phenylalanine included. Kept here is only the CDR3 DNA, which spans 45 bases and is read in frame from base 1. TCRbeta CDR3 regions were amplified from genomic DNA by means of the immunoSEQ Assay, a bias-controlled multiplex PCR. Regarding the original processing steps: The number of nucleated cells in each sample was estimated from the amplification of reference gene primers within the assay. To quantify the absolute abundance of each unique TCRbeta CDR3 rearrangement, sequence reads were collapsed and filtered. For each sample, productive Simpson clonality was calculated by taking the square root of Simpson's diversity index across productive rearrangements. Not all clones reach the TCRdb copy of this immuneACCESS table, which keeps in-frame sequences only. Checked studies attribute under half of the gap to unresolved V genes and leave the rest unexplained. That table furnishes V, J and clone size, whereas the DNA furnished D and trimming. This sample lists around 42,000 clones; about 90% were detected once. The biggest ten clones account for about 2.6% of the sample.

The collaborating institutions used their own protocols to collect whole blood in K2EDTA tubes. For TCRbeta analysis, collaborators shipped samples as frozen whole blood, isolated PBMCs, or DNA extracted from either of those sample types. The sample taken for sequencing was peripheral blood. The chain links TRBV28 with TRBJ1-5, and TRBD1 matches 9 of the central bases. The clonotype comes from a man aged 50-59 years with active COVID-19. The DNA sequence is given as TGTGCCAGCAGTTCGGGACAGGGAGCCTTTCAGCCCCAGCATTTT. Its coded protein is CASSSGQGAFQPQHF.